Included here is one T cell receptor (beta chain) sequence, with context. The antigen remains unidentified. This CDR3 is built from 16 residues. Per germline, CDR1 SNHLY and CDR2 FYNNEI. V lost 8 bases, J lost 3 bases, and 20 bases lay in between. The sample originates from a study of cytomegalovirus exposure and HLA in healthy donors. Study conclusions and caveats: TRBV6-2, TRBV6-3 and other indistinguishable V segments were excluded. Researchers reported that three CMV-associated chains were confirmed in vitro as CMV antigen-specific.

The PCR used 60 Vbeta and 13 Jbeta primers. Sequenced by immunoSEQ multiplex PCR; TCRdb stores in-frame clones only, minus some. The sample consists of 100,000 to 150,000 clones, about four fifths of them appearing once. This clonotype was sampled from a woman aged 55 to 70 in good health and CMV-seropositive. Material for sequencing was PBMCs. The chain recombines TRBV2 with TRBJ1-5; D possibly corresponds to TRBD1 (6 bases). CDR3 residues: CASCLDRPPNNQPQHF. The DNA of the CDR3 is TGTGCCAGCTGCCTGGACAGACCTCCAAACAATCAGCCCCAGCATTTT.